Listed below are T cell receptor beta chains from one sample, sequenced in a study of blood T cell repertoires in COVID-19. Measured with immunoSEQ multiplex PCR; TCRdb has only the in-frame clones, and not every one. The profile shows 150,000 to 200,000 clones, 85% to 90% of them singletons. The sample taken for sequencing was peripheral blood. The receptors originated from a woman at least 80 years old in a cohort sampled during active or convalescent COVID-19. CDR3s include the opening cysteine and the closing phenylalanine or tryptophan. The D gene is left open where the match is weak. Part of the rows lack a size; the others show once, few, many or a class for expanded clones.

TGTGCCTCTAGGGGCAATGAGCAGTTCTTC	CASRGNEQFF	.	TRBJ2-1	.	TRBV2
TGTGCCAGCAGCTTAAGGAGGACAGGTGGCTACACCTTC	CASSLRRTGGYTF	.	TRBJ1-2	TRBD1	TRBV5-8
TGTGCCAGCAAAAGGGACGGAAGACAGGGCTTC	CASKRDGRQGF	.	TRBJ2-7	TRBD1	TRBV6-5
TGTGCCACCAGCTCCAGGGTGTCAGGAAACACCATATATTTT	CATSSRVSGNTIYF	.	TRBJ1-3	.	TRBV24-1
TGTGCCAGCTCACGGGAAAGCGGGAATTCACCCCTCCACTTT	CASSRESGNSPLHF	.	TRBJ1-6	.	TRBV18
TGTGCCAGCAGGCGGGAGCGGGCAAGCACAGATACGCAGTATTTT	CASRRERASTDTQYF	.	TRBJ2-3	TRBD2	TRBV6-5
TGTGCCAGCAGTAGACAGGAAATCTCTGGAAACACCATATATTTT	CASSRQEISGNTIYF	few	TRBJ1-3	.	TRBV6-5
TGTGCCAGCAGCGCTCATCCCGGGACAGGGAAGGGTAATGAGCAGTTCTTC	CASSAHPGTGKGNEQFF	.	TRBJ2-1	.	TRBV21-1
TGCGCCAGCAGCCAAGATTGGCTAGCGGGGGACCTATACAATGAGCAGTTCTTC	CASSQDWLAGDLYNEQFF	.	TRBJ2-1	TRBD2	TRBV4-3
TGTGCCAGCAGCCATCCCAGGGAGGGGGTTAACACTGAAGCTTTCTTT	CASSHPREGVNTEAFF	.	TRBJ1-1	.	TRBV11-2
TGTGCCAGCAGCCGTGGAGTTCCAGGGTCCGGTCAGCCCCAGCATTTT	CASSRGVPGSGQPQHF	.	TRBJ1-5	.	TRBV7-2
TGTGCCAGTCGGAGGGGCGCGAACACCGGGGAGCTGTTTTTT	CASRRGANTGELFF	.	TRBJ2-2	.	TRBV19
TGTGCCACCAGTGATCCCAAGGCCAGGGGAGTCACAGATACGCAGTATTTT	CATSDPKARGVTDTQYF	.	TRBJ2-3	.	TRBV24-1
TGTGCCAGCAGCCAAAGTCCCCTACGCGGTTTGCCGGAGACCCAGTACTTC	CASSQSPLRGLPETQYF	.	TRBJ2-5	.	TRBV3-1/TRBV3-2
TGTGCCAGCAGTCGGGAGCATGGGTACCAAGAGACCCAGTACTTC	CASSREHGYQETQYF	.	TRBJ2-5	.	TRBV28
TGTGCCAGCTCGTATGGCTACACCTTC	CASSYGYTF	.	TRBJ1-2	.	TRBV28
TGTGCCAGTAGGGGTTTAGGACAGGGGAACACTGAAGCTTTCTTT	CASRGLGQGNTEAFF	.	TRBJ1-1	TRBD1	TRBV19
TGTGCCTGGAGTGTACTCTCAGGCGGGGAGCTGTTTTTT	CAWSVLSGGELFF	.	TRBJ2-2	.	TRBV30
TGTGCCAGCTGGGGGGGCTCCTACAATGAGCAGTTCTTC	CASWGGSYNEQFF	.	TRBJ2-1	TRBD2	TRBV5-6
TGTGCCAGTAGTATGGCAGGGTTCGGAGCTTTCTTT	CASSMAGFGAFF	.	TRBJ1-1	.	TRBV19
TGTGCCAGCAGCTTATTTTTCGGGGTGGCCAAAAACATTCAGTACTTC	CASSLFFGVAKNIQYF	.	TRBJ2-4	.	TRBV5-4
TGTGCCAGCAGCCAAAGTTGGGGACTACTAAACACCGGGGAGCTGTTTTTT	CASSQSWGLLNTGELFF	.	TRBJ2-2	TRBD2	TRBV3-1/TRBV3-2
TGTGCCAGCAAGTCCCGGAGCTCCTACAATGAGCAGTTCTTC	CASKSRSSYNEQFF	.	TRBJ2-1	.	TRBV6-6
TGTGCCAGCAGCAATCGGATCCTGGACAGGGGGCTAAGAGATGAAAAACTGTTTTTT	CASSNRILDRGLRDEKLFF	.	TRBJ1-4	.	TRBV21-1
TGTGCCAGCAGCCAGCATAGGACAGGGTGGGAGACCCAGTACTTC	CASSQHRTGWETQYF	.	TRBJ2-5	TRBD1	TRBV3-1/TRBV3-2
TGTGCCAGCCAGGATCTCCTGGGAGCTTTCTTT	CASQDLLGAFF	.	TRBJ1-1	.	TRBV28
TGTGCCAGCAGCTTGGAAGTAGCGTCCCTGGGGGCCTCCTACGAGCAGTACTTC	CASSLEVASLGASYEQYF	.	TRBJ2-7	.	TRBV5-6
TGTGCCAGCAGCCCTACCAGGGGGTTGGCCGGGGAGCTGTTTTTT	CASSPTRGLAGELFF	.	TRBJ2-2	TRBD1	TRBV3-1/TRBV3-2
TGTGCCAGCAGTTTAGAGACGGGGCAGTACTTC	CASSLETGQYF	.	TRBJ2-7	.	TRBV12-3/TRBV12-4
TGCGCCAGCAGCTCACAGGGATGGGATACGCAGTATTTT	CASSSQGWDTQYF	once	TRBJ2-3	.	TRBV4-3
TGTGCCAGCTCACCCCAGGGTGGGGCTGGGGCCAACGTCCTGACTTTC	CASSPQGGAGANVLTF	.	TRBJ2-6	.	TRBV18
TGTGCCAGCAGCGCCGCCAGATCGTCGAATTCACCCCTCCACTTT	CASSAARSSNSPLHF	.	TRBJ1-6	.	TRBV5-4
TGTGCCAGCAGCTTTCGGAGGGAGGAGAATGAAAAACTGTTTTTT	CASSFRREENEKLFF	.	TRBJ1-4	.	TRBV7-9
TGTGCCATCAGCGACAGCGGGGAAAACACCGGGGAGCTGTTTTTT	CAISDSGENTGELFF	.	TRBJ2-2	TRBD2	TRBV10-3
TGCGCCAGCAGCCAAGATTCCGGGGGGGATCTCCCGGTTTCAGATACGCAGTATTTT	CASSQDSGGDLPVSDTQYF	.	TRBJ2-3	TRBD2	TRBV4-1
TGTGCCAGCAGCCGGGGACTAGCGGGGTACAATGAGCAGTTCTTC	CASSRGLAGYNEQFF	.	TRBJ2-1	TRBD2	TRBV5-6
TGTGCCAGCAGCTCCCGGACAGGAAATTCCGGGGAGCTGTTTTTT	CASSSRTGNSGELFF	.	TRBJ2-2	TRBD1	TRBV7-8
TGTGCCAGCAGCTTGGCCGGGACAGGGCCATTCGAAGCTTTCTTT	CASSLAGTGPFEAFF	.	TRBJ1-1	TRBD1	TRBV5-4
TGTGCCAGCAGCCAAGACCCTACCAGCACAGATACGCAGTATTTT	CASSQDPTSTDTQYF	.	TRBJ2-3	.	TRBV3-1/TRBV3-2
TGTGCCAGCACCTTGGACTTTTACGTTGGTGGCCAGTACTTC	CASTLDFYVGGQYF	.	TRBJ2-5	.	TRBV11-2